Presented here are 2 T cell receptor beta chains from one specimen sequenced in a study of T cells in Graves' hyperthyroidism and ophthalmopathy. TCR beta CDR3 sequences were amplified from RNA transcripts. With the HTBI primer set, the TCR CDR3 went through a first round of RT-PCR. TCRdb reprocessed the multiplex PCR reads with MiXCR, giving one entry per CDR3 protein. The table has approximately 300,000 distinct CDR3 sequences, about 15% seen once. The sample comprised blood. These receptors were taken from a woman aged 55 to 70 with Graves' ophthalmopathy.

This clonotype was observed at least ten times. The chain recombines TRBV11-1 with TRBJ2-3, with D perhaps TRBD2 (5 bases). V dropped 6 bases and J dropped 0 bases, with 10 bases sitting between them. The CDR3 runs to 14 residues. Per the germline V gene, CDR1 is SGHAT and CDR2 is FQDESV (reference sequence). DNA for the CDR3: TGTGCCAGCAGTCAAGGCGGGAGCACAGATACGCAGTATTTT. As protein: CASSQGGSTDTQYF.

This clonotype was observed a few times. This sequence joins TRBV5-1 and TRBJ1-5; D unclear. Germline CDR1 is SGHRS and CDR2 is YFSETQ. The CDR3 is 14 amino acids. Between the trimmed V and J ends, which lost 4 bases and 7 bases, there was a span of 15 bases. In DNA, the CDR3 is TGCGCCAGCAGCCGAACCCCGGCTGAACAGCCCCAGCATTTT. Encoded protein: CASSRTPAEQPQHF.